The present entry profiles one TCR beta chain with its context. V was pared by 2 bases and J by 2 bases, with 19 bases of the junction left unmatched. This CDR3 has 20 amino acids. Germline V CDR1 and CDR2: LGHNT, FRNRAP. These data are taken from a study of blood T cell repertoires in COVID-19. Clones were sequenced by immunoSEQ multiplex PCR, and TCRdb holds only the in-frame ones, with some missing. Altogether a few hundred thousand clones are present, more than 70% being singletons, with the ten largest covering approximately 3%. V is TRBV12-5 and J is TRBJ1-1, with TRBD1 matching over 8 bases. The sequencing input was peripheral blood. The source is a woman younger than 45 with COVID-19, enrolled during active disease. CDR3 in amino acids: CASGLPRGGPGTGSNTEAFF. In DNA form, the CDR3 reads TGTGCTAGTGGTTTGCCTAGGGGGGGGCCCGGGACAGGCTCTAACACTGAAGCTTTCTTT.